This TCR beta chain emerged from a study of T cell responses to AZD1222 COVID-19 vaccine (dated by TCRdb to the early 2020s). At the level of the whole study: AZD1222 recipients given second doses at about 4 weeks or at about 12 weeks were pooled, since spike-specific TCR depth and breadth were not found to differ between the two schedules. A total of over 230 trial participants underwent TCR sequencing, of whom 200 to 220 had received two doses of AZD1222 and around 26 had received two doses of the MenACWY control vaccine. Enrollment into the trials was organized by age into subgroups of 18-55, 56-69 and 70-plus years, and those subgroups contained roughly 150, 30 and 60 TCR-sequenced participants, respectively. Study-wide conclusions, independent of this receptor: After two AZD1222 doses, spike-specific TCR breadth and depth were significantly higher than at day 0 and than in MenACWY recipients. The 56-69-year group was small, and its depth increase did not reach significance, likely because of low power. CD4 TCRs associated with the vaccine covered the entire spike protein, and the dominant responses were in regions 160-218 and 743-854. Conclusions about previously exposed vaccinees are limited because only five to seven AZD1222 recipients were SARS-CoV-2 seropositive at baseline. Epitopes outside the regions mutated in the B.1.351 and B.1.1.7 variants were reportedly recognized by nearly half of the unique spike-specific TCRs. Most participants were white British and females outnumbered males, and the authors suggested that clonal diversity may have been underestimated. No day 14 peak-response samples were available, so repertoires were characterized only after the peak T cell response.

Of note for this clone: Its antigen remains unidentified. Per-base quality was not reported, and no clone a single base away is much larger than it.

Trimming takes 0 bases from V and 1 base from J, and the germline ends sit 9 bases apart. The CDR3 runs 15 amino acids, cysteine and phenylalanine included. Only the CDR3 DNA is retained, 45 bases long and in frame from the first base. Looking up the germline V gene yields CDR1 MGHRA and CDR2 YSYEKL. What the time point label conveys for this sample: baseline before first vaccination. Vaccinee samples came from UK trials COV001 and COV002, including a single-blind randomized controlled phase 2/3 trial of AZD1222 (ChAdOx1 nCoV-19) in healthy adults. For TCRbeta chain sequencing, PBMC samples from trial participants were taken at day 0 and at day 28 after the second dose. The CDR3 regions of human TCRbeta chains were subjected to immunosequencing. Processing in the source paper ran as follows. Repertoire TCRs were checked for matches against a reference library of SARS-CoV-2-specific TCRs that had been generated using the MIRA antigen-specificity platform. Breadth was defined as the fraction of unique TCRs that were SARS-CoV-2-associated, and depth was defined as the fraction of total T cells that were SARS-CoV-2-associated. Using the MIRA data, each spike-specific TCR was mapped to the spike region that the TCR reacts to and placed in a CD4 or CD8 class. Log10-transformed breadth and depth values were compared by one-way ANOVA with Sidak's multiple comparisons tests. TCRdb holds this immuneACCESS table with in-frame rearrangements only. Some clones are missing; in checked studies, unresolved V genes explain under half, and the rest has no known cause. The V and J calls and clone size are taken from that table; D and trimming were inferred from the DNA. Counted in this sample were around 100,000 clones; 91% of them appeared once. 45% of the sample goes to the ten largest clones.

Sequenced material: peripheral blood, taken on day 0 of AZD1222 vaccination. This clonotype was obtained from an adult in good health. In this chain, TRBV4-1 is recombined with TRBJ1-1; no D segment can be confidently identified. The sequence in DNA is TGCGCCAGCAGCCAAGATGAGGGCAGGAACACTGAAGCTTTCTTT. This encodes CASSQDEGRNTEAFF.